The 7 T cell receptor beta chains reported below all come from one sample, sequenced in a study of identical twins. One entry per CDR3 protein, called by TCRdb with MiXCR from the 5' RACE reads. The top ten clones hold less than 4% of a sample with a few hundred thousand distinct CDR3 sequences, about 8.9% of them seen once. The sample was also linked to a second study, of yellow fever vaccine responses in identical twins.

Sequencing was done on a sample of CD8+ T cells sorted from blood. Receptor source: a woman aged 18-29 years in good health.

This chain connects TRBV7-9 to TRBJ2-5; 7 positions agree with TRBD1. This CDR3 contains 14 residues. Trimming removed 8 bases from V and 3 bases from J; junction bases left unmatched: 9. Germline CDR1 reads SEHNR; CDR2 reads FQNEAQ (reference sequence). This CDR3 is CASGIQGWEETQYF. The CDR3 DNA follows: TGTGCCAGCGGTATACAGGGGTGGGAAGAGACCCAGTACTTC.

This clonotype was seen a handful of times. CDR3 protein: CASSNRTGSFYEQYF. CDR3 in DNA: TGTGCCAGCAGCAATAGGACAGGGAGTTTCTACGAGCAGTACTTC. The V gene is TRBV21-1, the J gene TRBJ2-7; the table names TRBD1, a call not compared with the DNA. TRBV21-1 is shown as a pseudogene. The CDR3 has 15 amino acids.

In DNA form, the CDR3 reads TGTGCCAAAGGGGATTGGGACCGTCGCCGGCAGACCCAGTACTTC. This encodes CAKGDWDRRRQTQYF. The V and J genes are TRBV6-4 and TRBJ2-5; D possibly uses TRBD1 or TRBD2 (5 bases each). Trimming pared 10 bases from V and 6 bases from J, leaving 24 bases between. The V gene's germline CDR1 is MRHNA and CDR2 SNTAGT. The CDR3 sequence is 15 residues long.

This clonotype was seen ten or more times. The V gene is TRBV12-3 or TRBV12-4, the J gene TRBJ2-2; 12 nucleotides align to TRBD2. Trimming cost V 3 bases and J 6 bases; bases outside gene matches: 2. The CDR3 is made up of 15 amino acids. Here the CDR3 DNA reads TGTGCCAGCAGTTTGACTAGCGGGAGTCCCGGGGAGCTGTTTTTT. Amino acid sequence: CASSLTSGSPGELFF.

There are a few counts of this clonotype. The chain has TRBV7-6 and TRBJ2-7; 9 bases map to TRBD2. Looked up from germline, CDR1 is SGHVS and CDR2 is FNYEAQ. CDR3 size: 15 residues. The V segment lost 6 bases and the J segment 0 bases; nucleotides outside the gene matches: 6. Written as DNA, the CDR3 is TGTGCCAGCAGACAGACTAGCGGAACCTCCTACGAGCAGTACTTC. Its translation: CASRQTSGTSYEQYF.

This clonotype has a count of ten or more. The CDR3 loop reads CASSSATSGGPHNEQFF. The DNA of the CDR3 is TGTGCCAGCAGCTCAGCGACTAGCGGGGGGCCCCACAATGAGCAGTTCTTC. J is TRBJ2-1 and V is TRBV7-9, with 13 nucleotides matching TRBD2. Trimming at V came to 4 bases and at J to 5 bases, leaving 8 bases not matched to a gene. The length of the CDR3 is 17 residues. Germline values: CDR1 SEHNR, CDR2 FQNEAQ (reference sequence).

This clonotype has a count of ten or more. V gene TRBV24-1 combines with J gene TRBJ2-2; the match to TRBD1 covers 11 bases. Germline V gene data show CDR1 as KGHDR and CDR2 as SFDVKD. This CDR3 region has 17 residues. J lost 2 bases, V lost 2 bases, and 3 bases had no gene match. The DNA of the CDR3 is TGTGCCACCAGTGATTGGACAGGGGGCGATAACACCGGGGAGCTGTTTTTT. Translated: CATSDWTGGDNTGELFF.